This T cell receptor (beta chain) was captured in a study of T cells expressing NK-cell markers. For the study at large: The TCR beta repertoires were obtained from sorted CD3+CD56+NKG2C+, CD3+CD56+NKG2C- and CD3+CD56-NKG2C+ T cells.

From germline, CDR1 is DFQATT and CDR2 SNEGSKA (reference sequence). CDR3 length: 16 amino acids. Overall study findings and caveats: Dominant NKG2C+ clonotypes in six donors made up about 1.0-8% of CD8+ T cells.

TCRdb reprocessed the 5' RACE reads, keeping one entry per CDR3 protein, no DNA. The sample totals about 550,000 distinct CDR3 sequences. Note on this clonotype: Its target is unknown.

The chain uses TRBV20-1 and TRBJ2-7; checking the TCRdb D call of TRBD1 is not possible without DNA. This receptor was identified in a man in his late teens or twenties in good health. Sequenced input: blood T cells: a sorted CD56 or NKG2C T cell subset, CD4+ or CD8+ T cells, or bulk PBMC T cells (not recorded which). This chain's CDR3 is CSARGGSGDSSYEQYF.